This T cell receptor (beta chain) was retrieved from a study of T cell repertoires in cytomegalovirus infection. MiXCR, run by TCRdb on the reads, gives a single entry per CDR3 protein. This table holds more than 400,000 distinct CDR3 sequences, about a quarter found once. The CDR3 is 13 amino acids. V gave up 6 bases and J gave up 6 bases, with 15 bases separating them. The receptor was isolated from a human donor in good health (CMV status not recorded). Some clones in this sample may be carry-over from other donors' samples. The chain joins TRBV12-3 or TRBV12-4 to TRBJ2-7; D may be TRBD1 (5 bases). The material sequenced was PBMCs. CDR3 protein: CASSINRRAEQYF. The CDR3 DNA is TGTGCCAGCAGCATAAATCGCAGGGCCGAGCAGTACTTC.